The 30 T cell receptor beta chains given below trace back to one sample, sequenced in a study of blood T cell repertoires in COVID-19. The assay was immunoSEQ multiplex PCR, and TCRdb's table has in-frame clones only and misses some. The sample holds 100,000 to 130,000 clones, about 85% seen once. Sequenced: peripheral blood. These receptors came from a woman in her sixties or seventies with acute or convalescent COVID-19.

The chain is built from TRBV5-1 and TRBJ1-2; D gene ambiguous. With 2 bases removed from V and 0 bases from J, the gap between germline ends came to 17 bases. Looked up from germline, CDR1 is SGHRS and CDR2 is YFSETQ. CDR3 size: 17 residues. CDR3 protein: CASSFWSTPFPNYGYTF. CDR3 bases: TGCGCCAGCAGCTTTTGGAGTACCCCCTTCCCTAACTATGGCTACACCTTC.

This clone has just one count. The chain recombines TRBV2 with TRBJ2-3, with D unresolved. Trimming took off 3 bases at V and 5 bases at J, with 12 bases between the two ends. In germline, CDR1 is SNHLY, CDR2 FYNNEI. This CDR3 has 14 residues. This CDR3 reads CASSEGRPGDTQYF. In DNA form, the CDR3 reads TGTGCCAGCAGTGAGGGTCGTCCAGGAGATACGCAGTATTTT.

The chain uses TRBV25-1 and TRBJ2-1; TRBD2 aligns across 10 bases. CDR1 and CDR2 (germline): MGHDK, SYGVNS. This CDR3 has 15 residues. With V trimmed by 3 bases and J by 7 bases, 6 bases remained unmatched. The CDR3 loop reads CASSELAGAGNEQFF. DNA for the CDR3: TGTGCCAGCAGTGAGCTAGCGGGGGCCGGAAATGAGCAGTTCTTC.

The chain uses TRBV5-6 and TRBJ1-3; no clear D gene. V lost 0 bases to trimming and J lost 0 bases, with 10 bases between them. The CDR3 is made up of 16 amino acids. The V gene's germline CDR1 is SGHDT and CDR2 YYEEEE. CDR3 bases: TGTGCCAGCAGCTTGGTGCCGGACTTCTCTGGAAACACCATATATTTT. This codes for CASSLVPDFSGNTIYF. Drawing the rest from reference TRBV5-6 and TRBJ1-3, the complete variable domain is DAGVTQSPTHLIKTRGQQVTLRCSPKSGHDTVSWYQQALGQGPQFIFQYYEEEERQRGNFPDRFSGHQFPNYSSELNVNALLLGDSALYLCASSLVPDFSGNTIYFGEGSWLTVV.

The CDR3 region is CASSSTGITGELFF. The CDR3 DNA sequence: TGTGCCAGCAGCTCTACAGGCATCACCGGGGAGCTGTTTTTT. The chain couples TRBV7-3 to TRBJ2-2, with D possibly matching TRBD1 (5 bases). This CDR3 spans 14 amino acids. CDR1 and CDR2 (germline): SGHTA, FQGTGA. V lost 4 bases and J 4 bases, leaving 10 bases between the germline ends.

The chain combines TRBV11-3 with TRBJ1-1, with 9 bases that match TRBD1. The junction had 7 bases not matched to a gene; V was cut back by 4 bases and J by 7 bases. CDR3 length: 14 residues. Germline assignment: CDR1 SGHNT and CDR2 YENEEA. The chain's CDR3 is CASSSHRGQNEAFF. The CDR3 nucleotides read TGTGCCAGCAGCTCCCACAGGGGGCAGAATGAAGCTTTCTTT.

This chain links TRBV10-3 with TRBJ2-7, with D possibly TRBD2 on 5 matching bases. The CDR3 length is 12 residues. V lost 5 bases and J 3 bases, leaving 8 bases between the germline ends. The germline V gene encodes CDR1 ENHRY and CDR2 SYGVKD. CDR3 sequence: CAISLEGYEQYV. CDR3 in DNA: TGTGCCATCAGTTTAGAGGGCTACGAGCAGTACGTC.

The chain has TRBV15 and TRBJ2-7, with 9 bases identical to TRBD2. CDR3 size: 15 residues. CDR1 is LNHNV, CDR2 YYDKDF, per germline (reference sequence). With 2 bases clipped from V and 2 bases from J, the junction kept 4 bases outside the gene matches. DNA for the CDR3: TGTGCCACCAGCAGAACTAGCGGGTCCACCTACGAGCAGTACTTC. Its translation: CATSRTSGSTYEQYF.

This clone was recorded only once. This sequence joins TRBV5-1 and TRBJ1-2; D possibly corresponds to TRBD1 (5 bases). This CDR3 is built from 16 residues. Per the germline V gene, CDR1 is SGHRS and CDR2 is YFSETQ. Trimming left V 1 base short and J 2 bases short, with 15 bases between. For the CDR3, the DNA is TGCGCCAGCAGCTTGAGGAGGGTAGACAGCAACTATGGCTACACCTTC. Translating gives CASSLRRVDSNYGYTF.

V and J are TRBV7-9 and TRBJ1-2; 7 bases line up with TRBD1. The CDR3 length is 14 residues. The V gene end was trimmed by 6 bases and the J gene end by 6 bases; junction bases not matched to a gene: 10. The germline V gene encodes CDR1 SEHNR and CDR2 FQNEAQ (reference sequence). DNA of the CDR3: TGTGCCAGCAGACCACAGGGGAGAACTGATGGCTACACCTTC. Translated: CASRPQGRTDGYTF.

This clone was detected once. The chain couples TRBV11-2 to TRBJ2-4; perhaps TRBD2 as D (7 bases). Germline CDR1 and CDR2: SGHAT and FQNNGV. V lost 5 bases, J lost 3 bases, and 20 bases lay in between. The CDR3 is made up of 17 amino acids. The CDR3 here is CASSRDHPGGGKNIQYF. CDR3 bases: TGTGCCAGCAGCCGAGACCATCCGGGGGGCGGCAAAAACATTCAGTACTTC.

V usage is TRBV12-2 and J usage is TRBJ2-5; the table assigns TRBD1, which was not confirmed against the DNA. TRBV12-2 is a known pseudogene. The CDR3 spans 23 residues. The CDR3 sequence: CASRTRGRGLYWRYPGNEETQYF. DNA of the CDR3: TGTGCAAGTCGCACTCGGGGCAGGGGGCTCTACTGGCGGTACCCCGGAAATGAAGAGACCCAGTACTTC.

The chain recombines TRBV4-1 with TRBJ1-2; D gene unclear. The CDR3 extends over 14 amino acids. Per the germline V gene, CDR1 is MGHRA and CDR2 is YSYEKL. The V and J ends lost 0 bases and 5 bases respectively, with 10 bases between them. CDR3 amino acids: CASSQDLSGYGYTF. DNA of the CDR3: TGCGCCAGCAGCCAAGATCTATCGGGGTATGGCTACACCTTC.

V and J are TRBV4-2 and TRBJ2-1, with 8 bases fitting TRBD2. CDR1 and CDR2 (germline): LGHNA, YNFKEQ. The V segment lost 3 bases and the J segment 7 bases; nucleotides outside the gene matches: 8. The CDR3 totals 15 residues. CDR3 sequence: CASSQVAGSRNEQFF. The DNA for the CDR3 is TGTGCCAGCAGCCAGGTAGCGGGGTCTAGGAATGAGCAGTTCTTC.

This clone showed up just a few times. The chain couples TRBV9 to TRBJ2-2; 7 bases are shared with TRBD2. CDR3 length: 13 residues. The germline CDR1 and CDR2 sequences are SGDLS and YYNGEE. J lost 6 bases, V lost 2 bases, and 1 base had no gene match. CDR3 in amino acids: CASSVTSAGELFF. As DNA, the CDR3 is TGTGCCAGCAGCGTTACTAGCGCCGGGGAGCTGTTTTTT.

This clone was counted a single time. V gene TRBV5-1 combines with J gene TRBJ1-3; unclear D gene. Germline V gives CDR1 SGHRS, CDR2 YFSETQ. The CDR3 has 15 residues. Deletions cut 4 bases from V and 0 bases from J, with 11 bases between. CDR3 protein: CASSRTQASGNTIYF. The CDR3 region has the DNA TGCGCCAGCAGCCGCACGCAGGCCTCTGGAAACACCATATATTTT.

The gene calls are TRBV6-7 and TRBJ2-1; TRBD2 matches at 13 bases. TRBV6-7 has ORF status, its function being uncertain. V dropped 5 bases and J dropped 8; count of bases not matched to a gene: 9. CDR3 length: 16 amino acids. The CDR3 here is CASSGTSGRAGDEQFF. CDR3 sequence (DNA): TGTGCCAGCAGTGGAACTAGCGGGAGGGCGGGGGATGAGCAGTTCTTC.

The CDR3 DNA is TGTGCCAGCAGCCCCCGGTGGGCGGGAGGGATCTACGAGCAGTACTTC. It translates to CASSPRWAGGIYEQYF. The genes are TRBV28 and TRBJ2-7; 9 bases agree with TRBD2. V gave up 6 bases and J gave up 3 bases; unmatched junction bases: 12. This CDR3 has 16 amino acids. CDR1 is MDHEN and CDR2 is SYDVKM in the germline V gene.

The chain uses TRBV5-1 and TRBJ1-5; D is possibly TRBD1 (6 bases). This CDR3 is built from 15 residues. Germline-derived CDR1 and CDR2 are SGHRS and YFSETQ. V was shortened by 0 bases and J by 3 bases, with 10 bases between the two germline ends. As DNA, the CDR3 is TGCGCCAGCAGCTTGGGGGGGCAAAACAATCAGCCCCAGCATTTT. Translating gives CASSLGGQNNQPQHF. The full variable domain, in which reference TRBV5-1 and TRBJ1-5 provide the parts outside the CDR3, is KAGVTQTPRYLIKTRGQQVTLSCSPISGHRSVSWYQQTPGQGLQFLFEYFSETQRNKGNFPGRFSGRQFSNSRSEMNVSTLELGDSALYLCASSLGGQNNQPQHFGDGTRLSIL.

The CDR3 coding sequence is TGTGCCAGTACCAACCTGGGAGTGCTTGGCGGGGGCGGGGATACGCAGTATTTT. Its protein product is CASTNLGVLGGGGDTQYF. This sequence joins TRBV19 and TRBJ2-3; TRBD2 is a possible D gene (7 bases). Between the trimmed V and J ends, which lost 7 bases and 6 bases, there was a span of 29 bases. Germline CDR1 LNHDA, CDR2 SQIVND (reference sequence). The CDR3 sequence is 18 residues long.

In its sample, this clone was seen once. This chain links TRBV5-6 with TRBJ2-2; 8 bases are shared with TRBD2. V dropped 6 bases and J dropped 1; count of bases not matched to a gene: 8. This CDR3 is 16 amino acids long. Germline V gives CDR1 SGHDT, CDR2 YYEEEE. CDR3 sequence: CASTLYGTRNTGELFF. CDR3 coding DNA: TGTGCCAGCACCCTTTACGGGACTAGGAACACCGGGGAGCTGTTTTTT.

This chain uses TRBV2 with TRBJ1-4; 8 bases agree with TRBD1. The germline V gene encodes CDR1 SNHLY and CDR2 FYNNEI. This CDR3 is 14 amino acids long. V was pared by 11 bases and J by 2 bases, with 7 bases of the junction left unmatched. The CDR3 sequence: CASGGAWTNEKLFF. DNA of the CDR3: TGTGCCTCAGGGGGCGCCTGGACTAATGAAAAACTGTTTTTT.

In DNA form, the CDR3 reads TGTGCCAGCAGCCAAGGGGGTCGCAGGGGGAATCAGCCCCAGCATTTT. Translating gives CASSQGGRRGNQPQHF. The rearrangement joins TRBV3-1 (or the pseudogene TRBV3-2) to TRBJ1-5; 7 nucleotides agree with TRBD1. Germline V CDR1 and CDR2: LGHDT, YNNKEL (reference sequence). The CDR3 has 16 residues. The V gene end was trimmed by 1 base and the J gene end by 4 bases; junction bases not matched to a gene: 7.

This chain connects TRBV5-4 to TRBJ1-6; 9 positions agree with TRBD1. CDR3 length equals 15 residues. In germline, CDR1 is SGHNT, CDR2 YYREEE (reference sequence). V shed 0 bases, J shed 13 bases, and the junction held 8 bases outside the gene matches. The CDR3 bases are TGTGCCAGCAGCTTGGAAGGGACAGGGTCCCCCCCCCTCCACTTT. Residues: CASSLEGTGSPPLHF.

The V and J genes are TRBV6-1 and TRBJ2-5; 11 nucleotides line up with TRBD2. Germline V gene data show CDR1 as MNHNS and CDR2 as SASEGT. The ends lost 0 bases at V and 3 bases at J; junction bases unmatched: 3. The CDR3 totals 16 residues. CDR3 amino acids: CASSEAPGLAEETQYF. The CDR3 coding sequence is TGTGCCAGCAGTGAAGCTCCGGGACTAGCGGAAGAGACCCAGTACTTC.

The chain uses TRBV6-5 and TRBJ1-1; 7 positions agree with TRBD1. This CDR3 has 13 residues. The V gene's germline CDR1 is MNHEY and CDR2 SVGAGI. V lost 10 bases, J lost 7 bases, and 12 bases stayed unmatched. This CDR3 is CATDKRGGGEAFF. Written as DNA, the CDR3 is TGTGCCACCGACAAGAGAGGGGGCGGTGAAGCTTTCTTT.

The V gene is TRBV7-3, the J gene TRBJ2-5, with D possibly matching TRBD2 (5 bases). The CDR3 extends over 15 amino acids. The V gene lost 2 bases and the J gene lost 5 bases, with 15 bases spanning the gap. The germline V gene has CDR1 SGHTA and CDR2 FQGTGA. CDR3 bases: TGTGCCAGCAGCTTAGGACCAGCGGTGGGGGAGACCCAGTACTTC. This encodes CASSLGPAVGETQYF.

The count of this clone is one. This chain connects TRBV13 to TRBJ2-5; 8 bases are shared with TRBD1. The CDR3 is 12 residues long. Germline CDR1 and CDR2: PRHDT and FYEKMQ (reference sequence). V dropped 5 bases and J dropped 7; count of bases not matched to a gene: 3. Written as DNA, the CDR3 is TGTGCCAGCAGCCGACAGGGGCGGACCCAGTACTTC. Its protein is CASSRQGRTQYF.

The chain carries TRBV12-3 or TRBV12-4 and TRBJ2-2; D gene unclear. CDR3 length equals 10 residues. V was pared by 5 bases and J by 9 bases, with 4 bases between. CDR3 in amino acids: CASSIRELFF. DNA for the CDR3: TGTGCCAGCAGTATTAGGGAGCTGTTTTTT.

This clone has more than one count but fewer than ten. The CDR3 nucleotides are TGTGCCAGCAGTCCAGGGGCTGGAAACACCATATATTTT. Amino acid sequence: CASSPGAGNTIYF. This chain joins TRBV28 and TRBJ1-3; TRBD1 is a possible D gene (6 bases). V lost 5 bases, J lost 2 bases, and 7 bases lay in between. There are 13 residues in the CDR3. Germline V lookup: CDR1 MDHEN, CDR2 SYDVKM.